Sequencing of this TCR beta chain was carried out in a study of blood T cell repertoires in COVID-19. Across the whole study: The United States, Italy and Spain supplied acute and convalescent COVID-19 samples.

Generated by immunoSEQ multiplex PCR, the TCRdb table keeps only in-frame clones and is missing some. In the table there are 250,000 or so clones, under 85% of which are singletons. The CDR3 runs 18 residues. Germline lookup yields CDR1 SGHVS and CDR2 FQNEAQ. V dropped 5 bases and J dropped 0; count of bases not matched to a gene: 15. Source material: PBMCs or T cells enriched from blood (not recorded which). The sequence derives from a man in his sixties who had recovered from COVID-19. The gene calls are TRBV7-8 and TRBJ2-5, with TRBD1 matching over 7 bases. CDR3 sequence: CASSPVVLGTAYQETQYF. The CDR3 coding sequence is TGTGCCAGCAGCCCGGTGGTTCTGGGGACAGCGTACCAAGAGACCCAGTACTTC. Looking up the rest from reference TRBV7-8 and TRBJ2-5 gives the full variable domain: GAGVSQSPRYKVAKRGQDVALRCDPISGHVSLFWYQQALGQGPEFLTYFQNEAQLDKSGLPSDRFFAERPEGSVSTLKIQRTQQEDSAVYLCASSPVVLGTAYQETQYFGPGTRLLVL.